This entry lists 25 T cell receptor beta chains sequenced from one sample in a study of cytomegalovirus exposure and HLA in healthy donors. Researchers ran the PCR with 60 Vbeta and 13 Jbeta primers. Repertoires were generated with immunoSEQ multiplex PCR, while TCRdb's copy carries only in-frame clones and drops some. The sample shows 130,000 to 150,000 clones, 78% of them seen only once. Sequences were obtained from PBMCs. These receptors all stem from a male donor in good health and CMV-seronegative.

The chain combines TRBV9 with TRBJ2-3; TRBD2 aligns across 9 bases. This CDR3 comprises 16 residues. From germline, CDR1 is SGDLS and CDR2 YYNGEE. The junction had 6 bases not matched to a gene; V was cut back by 0 bases and J by 4 bases. As DNA, the CDR3 is TGTGCCAGCAGCGTAGAGGCGGGAGGGTCCCCAGATACGCAGTATTTT. This gives the protein CASSVEAGGSPDTQYF.

The chain combines TRBV12-5 with TRBJ1-3, with TRBD1 matching 9 bases. Germline loops: CDR1 LGHNT, CDR2 FRNRAP. The length of the CDR3 is 13 residues. J was trimmed by 5 bases and V by 8 bases; bases with no gene match: 4. The CDR3 nucleotides are TGTGCTAGTTCGACAGGGGGTAGAAACACCATATATTTT. Translated: CASSTGGRNTIYF.

The V gene is TRBV15, the J gene TRBJ1-1; 8 nucleotides agree with TRBD1. The ends lost 0 bases at V and 6 bases at J; junction bases unmatched: 6. Germline lookup yields CDR1 LNHNV and CDR2 YYDKDF (reference sequence). The CDR3 extends over 15 amino acids. CDR3 DNA sequence: TGTGCCACCAGCAGAGATTTACAGGGGGTAGCTGAAGCTTTCTTT. As protein: CATSRDLQGVAEAFF.

A remark on this clone: The junction and the germline gene differ at one end; a read error may be behind it. V and J are TRBV6-5 and TRBJ1-5, with 10 bases fitting TRBD1. Germline CDR1 and CDR2: MNHEY and SVGAGI. The CDR3 spans 15 residues. Here the CDR3 DNA reads TGTGTCAGCAGGCTGACCGGGACAGGGGAACAGCCCCAGCATTTT. Amino acid sequence: CVSRLTGTGEQPQHF.

This clone came up once. The chain is built from TRBV7-2 and TRBJ2-5; TRBD2 aligns across 14 bases. CDR3 length: 19 amino acids. Per germline, CDR1 SGHTA and CDR2 FQGNSA. V shed 1 base, J shed 11 bases, and the junction held 18 bases outside the gene matches. In DNA, the CDR3 is TGTGCCAGCAGCTTAGTGGTGACTAGCGGGGGGGGGCCCACCTCGGAGCAGTACTTC. This translates into CASSLVVTSGGGPTSEQYF.

This chain joins TRBV4-3 and TRBJ2-6; no reliable D call. This CDR3 region has 15 residues. The germline CDR1 and CDR2 sequences are LGHNA and YSLEER. Trimming removed 4 bases at V and 2 bases at J, with 9 bases between. CDR3 loop: CASSLIVAGANVLTF. CDR3 coding DNA: TGCGCCAGCAGCCTGATAGTCGCTGGGGCCAACGTCCTGACTTTC.

The chain is built from TRBV6-5 and TRBJ2-1; 11 positions agree with TRBD2. Trimming cost V 4 bases and J 8 bases; bases outside gene matches: 10. The CDR3 runs 16 residues. The germline CDR1 and CDR2 sequences are MNHEY and SVGAGI. DNA for the CDR3: TGTGCCAGCAGTTCCCTTAGCGGGGGGGCTAGGTATGAGCAGTTCTTC. Protein product: CASSSLSGGARYEQFF.

This chain connects TRBV11-3 to TRBJ2-5, with D unclear. Germline-derived CDR1 and CDR2 are SGHNT and YENEEA. CDR3 length: 14 residues. With 8 bases removed from V and 2 bases from J, the gap between germline ends came to 15 bases. The CDR3 region has the DNA TGTGCCAGCGCTCGAGGCAGATCTCAAGAGACCCAGTACTTC. It specifies CASARGRSQETQYF.

This sequence joins TRBV7-2 and TRBJ2-5; D may be TRBD1 (5 bases). Germline lookup yields CDR1 SGHTA and CDR2 FQGNSA. The CDR3 sequence is 15 residues long. V lost 5 bases and J 1 base, leaving 14 bases between the germline ends. The CDR3 DNA follows: TGTGCCAGCAGCGCCAATCCAGGGCCCCAAGAGACCCAGTACTTC. Protein: CASSANPGPQETQYF.

The CDR3 DNA reads as TGCGCCAGCAGCCAATATTTAGCGGGGGCCACCTACGAGCAGTACTTC. Translated, it gives CASSQYLAGATYEQYF. The chain carries TRBV4-1 and TRBJ2-7, with TRBD2 identical over 9 bases. Germline CDR1 is MGHRA and CDR2 is YSYEKL. J lost 2 bases, V lost 2 bases, and 7 bases had no gene match. This CDR3 spans 16 amino acids.

The rearrangement uses TRBV4-2 and TRBJ2-5; D gene uncertain. The J call may not be correct, given that the DNA end is closer to TRBJ2-7. The CDR3 sequence is 14 residues long. From germline, CDR1 is LGHNA and CDR2 YNFKEQ. CDR3 residues: CASSQDLGLYEQYF. CDR3 nucleotides: TGTGCCAGCAGCCAAGACCTCGGTCTCTACGAGCAGTACTTC.

The rearrangement uses TRBV5-4 and TRBJ2-5, with 7 positions matching TRBD2. The germline gives CDR1 SGHNT, CDR2 YYREEE (reference sequence). This CDR3 is built from 16 residues. V dropped 5 bases and J dropped 4; count of bases not matched to a gene: 14. The CDR3 loop reads CASSSQWGGSLETQYF. The CDR3 nucleotides read TGTGCCAGCAGTTCCCAGTGGGGCGGGAGTTTAGAGACCCAGTACTTC.

The V call is TRBV18, the J call TRBJ2-7; 12 bases align to TRBD1. Germline V CDR1 and CDR2: KGHSH, LQKENI. With 5 bases clipped from V and 5 bases from J, the junction kept 13 bases outside the gene matches. The CDR3 has 17 residues. Here the CDR3 reads CASSISTGTGGANEQYF. For the CDR3, the DNA is TGTGCCAGCTCAATTTCTACCGGGACAGGGGGCGCGAACGAGCAGTACTTC.

The rearrangement joins TRBV5-1 to TRBJ2-3; D possibly corresponds to TRBD2 (6 bases). CDR3 length: 17 residues. Germline lookup yields CDR1 SGHRS and CDR2 YFSETQ. Trimming left V 1 base short and J 0 bases short, with 15 bases between. The CDR3 DNA reads as TGCGCCAGCAGCTTGTCCCCTAGCGCCTCTAGCACAGATACGCAGTATTTT. Its translation: CASSLSPSASSTDTQYF.

V gene TRBV27 combines with J gene TRBJ2-5, with D perhaps matching TRBD1 (6 bases). Germline CDR1 is MNHEY and CDR2 is SMNVEV (reference sequence). Trimming took 0 bases from V and 1 from J, leaving 12 bases between them. CDR3 length: 16 amino acids. The CDR3: CASSLSRTAPQETQYF. CDR3 in DNA: TGTGCCAGCAGTTTATCCCGGACAGCACCCCAAGAGACCCAGTACTTC.

This clone was seen a few times. This chain joins TRBV19 and TRBJ1-5, with TRBD1 matching over 8 bases. This CDR3 has 15 residues. The V and J ends lost 6 bases and 4 bases, in that order; junction bases with no gene match: 8. Germline loops: CDR1 LNHDA, CDR2 SQIVND (reference sequence). CDR3 sequence reads: CASRDPGQANQPQHF. CDR3 DNA: TGTGCCAGTAGAGATCCGGGACAGGCGAATCAGCCCCAGCATTTT.

The chain carries TRBV11-2 and TRBJ1-2; 8 bases are a match to TRBD1. This CDR3 is built from 15 residues. Germline V gives CDR1 SGHAT, CDR2 FQNNGV. Germline trimming cut 3 bases from V and 3 bases from J; bases unmatched to any gene: 6. This chain's CDR3 is CASSFRGREHYGYTF. The CDR3, as DNA: TGTGCCAGCAGCTTCAGGGGGCGAGAACACTATGGCTACACCTTC.

The chain carries TRBV2 and TRBJ1-4; TRBD1 is a possible D gene (6 bases). Trimming removed 6 bases from V and 0 bases from J, with 8 bases in between. Germline assignment: CDR1 SNHLY and CDR2 FYNNEI. The CDR3 covers 14 residues. The CDR3 DNA follows: TGTGCCAGCAGCGACAGGTCAACTAATGAAAAACTGTTTTTT. Its translation: CASSDRSTNEKLFF.

The V call is TRBV6-5, the J call TRBJ2-7, with 8 bases lining up with TRBD1. CDR3 length: 13 residues. The germline V gene encodes CDR1 MNHEY and CDR2 SVGAGI. The junction had 5 bases not matched to a gene; V was cut back by 5 bases and J by 5 bases. The CDR3 protein is CASSVVDRDEQYF. In DNA, the CDR3 is TGTGCCAGCAGTGTGGTGGACAGGGACGAGCAGTACTTC.

This chain connects TRBV6-1 to TRBJ1-2, with 7 bases identical to TRBD1. J was trimmed by 4 bases and V by 5 bases; bases with no gene match: 10. The germline gives CDR1 MNHNS, CDR2 SASEGT. The CDR3 is 15 amino acids. CDR3 nucleotide sequence: TGTGCCAGCAGTAGAACAGGGGCGGTGGGCTATGGCTACACCTTC. This codes for CASSRTGAVGYGYTF.

This CDR3 is CATGGSGEREQFF. The CDR3 DNA reads as TGTGCCACAGGGGGTTCGGGGGAACGTGAGCAGTTCTTC. V gene TRBV7-2 combines with J gene TRBJ2-1, with a tentative D call TRBD1 (7 bases). Looked up from germline, CDR1 is SGHTA and CDR2 is FQGNSA. The CDR3 runs 13 residues. Between the trimmed V and J ends, which lost 10 bases and 9 bases, there was a span of 19 bases.

The V and J genes are TRBV5-6 and TRBJ2-7; tentatively, D is TRBD1 (6 bases). The V and J ends lost 7 bases and 2 bases respectively, with 16 bases between them. CDR3 length: 14 residues. CDR1 is SGHDT, CDR2 YYEEEE, per germline. Here the CDR3 DNA reads TGTGCCAGCTCAGGTCCCAGGGGACCCTACGAGCAGTACTTC. The encoded protein is CASSGPRGPYEQYF.

This chain connects TRBV10-3 to TRBJ1-2, with 11 bases that match TRBD1. The CDR3 spans 14 residues. The junction had 7 bases not matched to a gene; V was cut back by 10 bases and J by 3 bases. Germline loops: CDR1 ENHRY, CDR2 SYGVKD. In DNA form, the CDR3 reads TGTGCCACCATGGACAGGGGGCATCACTATGGCTACACCTTC. Protein product: CATMDRGHHYGYTF.

The chain carries TRBV5-1 and TRBJ2-3; D not resolved. V was shortened by 6 bases and J by 0 bases, with 17 bases between the two germline ends. The CDR3 is 16 amino acids. Per the germline V gene, CDR1 is SGHRS and CDR2 is YFSETQ. In DNA form, the CDR3 reads TGCGCCAGCACCTCTCCTGGGCTAACTAGCACAGATACGCAGTATTTT. This codes for CASTSPGLTSTDTQYF.

The chain couples TRBV5-1 to TRBJ2-5, with D unclear. In germline, CDR1 is SGHRS, CDR2 YFSETQ. Trimming left V 6 bases short and J 2 bases short, with 8 bases between. This CDR3 spans 12 amino acids. The CDR3 bases are TGCGCCAGCATCTCCCCTCAAGAGACCCAGTACTTC. Its protein product is CASISPQETQYF.